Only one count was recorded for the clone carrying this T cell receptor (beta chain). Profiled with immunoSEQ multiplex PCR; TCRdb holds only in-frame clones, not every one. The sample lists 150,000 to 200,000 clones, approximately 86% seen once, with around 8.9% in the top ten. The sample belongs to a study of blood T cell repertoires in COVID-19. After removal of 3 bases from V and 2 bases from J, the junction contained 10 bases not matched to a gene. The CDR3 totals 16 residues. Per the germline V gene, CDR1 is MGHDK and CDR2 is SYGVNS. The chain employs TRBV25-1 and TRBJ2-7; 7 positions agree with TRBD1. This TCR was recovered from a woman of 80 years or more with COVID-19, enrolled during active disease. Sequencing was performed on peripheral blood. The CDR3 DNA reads TGTGCCAGCAGTGATCCAAGCCGGGACAGTACCTACGAGCAGTACTTC. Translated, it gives CASSDPSRDSTYEQYF.